This T cell receptor beta chain emerged from a study of blood T cell repertoires in COVID-19. For the study at large: Acute and convalescent COVID-19 specimens originated in the United States, Italy and Spain.

The CDR3 is 15 residues long. V was pared by 5 bases and J by 10 bases, with 18 bases between. Germline-derived CDR1 and CDR2 are WNHNN and SYGVQD (reference sequence). As originally analysed: Quantification of nucleated cells was approximated via reference gene primer amplification. Generated by immunoSEQ multiplex PCR, the TCRdb table keeps only in-frame clones and is missing some. Clonal size and the V and J genes are those of that table, whereas D and trimming came from the DNA. The table has some 230,000 clones, more than 75% seen once; the top ten hold 2.9%. This sequence was found in a man aged 50 to 60 who had recovered from COVID-19. Input material: peripheral blood. The rearrangement links TRBV10-1 to TRBJ1-6; the D gene is possibly TRBD1 (6 bases). Written as DNA, the CDR3 is TGCGCCAGCAGTAACGGCGGGAAGGGGGGGTCACCCCTCCACTTT. Amino acid sequence: CASSNGGKGGSPLHF.